This record concerns one TCR beta chain sequence. It lacks a known antigen. There are no base qualities to consult, and no much larger clone falls within one base. This sample is part of a study of T cell repertoires in cytomegalovirus infection (dated by TCRdb to between 2017 and 2020). A note on the overall study: Recently identified HLA-C-restricted CMV epitopes, whose presentation resists viral immunomodulation, were targeted by peptide stimulations together with well-studied HLA-B-restricted epitopes. Because public TCR beta signatures pointed to carriage of CMV infection together with the matching HLA type, the HLA type of each donor mattered for the analysis. Here is what the overall study found, with its caveats: Carriers of CMV infection plus the relevant HLA type were discriminated by the cumulative frequency of public TCR beta family members in the study cohort and in an independent approximately 350-donor cohort. The ex vivo response was dominated by HLA-C-restricted CMV-specific TCR beta clonotypes, and the single most frequent clonotype in two of eight donors was supplied by these HLA-C-restricted clonotypes.

The data were produced on an Illumina HiSeq 1500. In-frame beta chains were kept once TCRdb had trimmed the public reads at Q25 with fastp and called clones with MiXCR. Every distinct CDR3 protein forms one entry, paired with its most common genes and DNA. Within this sample are tens of thousands of distinct CDR3 sequences, with about 18% of them counted one time only. Roughly 29% of the sample is in the top ten clones. Looking up the germline V gene yields CDR1 SGHVS and CDR2 FQNEAQ. The CDR3 covers 14 residues, taking in both the cysteine and the phenylalanine. The only DNA kept is the CDR3, 42 bases in frame from the first base. Trimming costs V 5 bases and J 7 bases, and their ends lie 14 bases apart. The treatment or condition label for this specimen denotes: in vitro stimulation with specific CMV peptide epitopes to enrich CMV-specific T cells.

The receptor's source is a human donor in good health (CMV status not recorded). Some clones in this sample may be carry-over from other donors' samples. The chain employs TRBV7-8 and TRBJ1-4; a weak D assignment points to TRBD1 (5 bases agree). The source was CD8+ T cells from cultured PBMCs, collected from culture after CMV antigen stimulation. The nucleotide sequence is TGTGCCAGCAGCCGAGGGGTGGTCAGTGAAAAACTGTTTTTT. Translation gives CASSRGVVSEKLFF.